A single sample is the source of the 26 T cell receptor beta chains below, sequenced in a study of T cell changes during pregnancy in multiple sclerosis (dated by TCRdb to between 2018 and 2021). Receptor amplification or capture employed the immunoSEQ multiplex PCR assay. Drawn from immuneACCESS, this table holds only the in-frame rearrangements with V and J called that TCRdb kept. Clones are partly lost; checked studies trace under half to an unresolved V gene and leave the rest unexplained. The sample table records 57,000 or so clones; about nine tenths of these occur just once. Of the sample, about 7% falls within the top ten clones. Sequencing used peripheral blood, obtained in the third trimester of pregnancy. The receptors come from a female donor in good health, enrolled as a control in a pregnancy study.

The V call is TRBV27, the J call TRBJ2-1, with D tentatively TRBD2 (5 bases). Germline-derived CDR1 and CDR2 are MNHEY and SMNVEV (reference sequence). There are 14 residues in the CDR3. V was clipped by 7 bases and J by 8 bases, with 18 bases between them. The CDR3 region is CASTLTTGSDEQFF. CDR3 DNA: TGTGCCAGCACCCTCACAACGGGTAGCGATGAGCAGTTCTTC.

The chain is built from TRBV10-2 and TRBJ2-4, with TRBD1 matching 11 bases. The germline gives CDR1 WSHSY, CDR2 SAAADI. CDR3 length equals 17 residues. The trim removed 3 bases at V and 2 bases at J, leaving 6 bases unmatched. CDR3 DNA sequence: TGCGCCAGCAGTGACAGGACAGGGGGCGCTCCCAAAAACATTCAGTACTTC. This translates into CASSDRTGGAPKNIQYF.

This clone has just a few counts. The chain couples TRBV6-5 to TRBJ2-7, with D possibly being TRBD2 (5 bases). Germline loops: CDR1 MNHEY, CDR2 SVGAGI. The CDR3 runs 13 residues. Trimming shortened V by 7 bases and J by 1 base, and 11 bases separated the two germline ends. The DNA of the CDR3 is TGTGCCAGCACCCCTGGACTGTCCTACGAGCAGTACTTC. It encodes CASTPGLSYEQYF.

This clone was seen once. V gene TRBV6-6 combines with J gene TRBJ1-5; TRBD1 matches 9 bases. The CDR3 is 16 amino acids. Trimming cost V 5 bases and J 7 bases; bases outside gene matches: 12. CDR1 and CDR2 (germline): MNHNY, SVGAGI (reference sequence). CDR3 amino acids: CASSPQDRGENQPQHF. CDR3 bases: TGTGCCAGCAGTCCTCAGGACAGGGGAGAAAACCAGCCCCAGCATTTT.

V usage is TRBV30 and J usage is TRBJ1-5; 9 positions match TRBD1. V shed 2 bases and J 5 bases; nucleotides not matched to a gene: 10. Germline values: CDR1 GTSNPN, CDR2 SVGIG (reference sequence). The CDR3 sequence is 16 residues long. CDR3 coding DNA: TGTGCCTGGAGTCCGCCATGGGACAGGGTCGATCAGCCCCAGCATTTT. Its protein is CAWSPPWDRVDQPQHF.

This chain connects TRBV7-8 to TRBJ2-7; 8 positions match TRBD1. Looked up from germline, CDR1 is SGHVS and CDR2 is FQNEAQ. This CDR3 is built from 16 residues. Trimming cost V 3 bases and J 0 bases; bases outside gene matches: 7. CDR3 sequence reads: CASSFGWDRTSYEQYF. For the CDR3, the DNA is TGTGCCAGCAGCTTTGGCTGGGACAGGACCTCCTACGAGCAGTACTTC.

This clone appeared a few times. The chain has TRBV28 and TRBJ1-5; D unclear. CDR1 MDHEN and CDR2 SYDVKM come from the germline V gene. The CDR3 is made up of 12 amino acids. Trimming left V 8 bases short and J 7 bases short, with 12 bases between. The CDR3 region has the DNA TGTGCCAGCTCCTTGGAGGGACAGCCCCAGCATTTT. Its translation is CASSLEGQPQHF.

This chain connects TRBV7-9 to TRBJ1-2, with 9 nucleotides matching TRBD1. J lost 6 bases, V lost 5 bases, and 4 bases had no gene match. The CDR3 totals 13 residues. Germline lookup yields CDR1 SEHNR and CDR2 FQNEAQ (reference sequence). The CDR3 is CASSRTGVDGYTF. DNA for the CDR3: TGTGCCAGCAGCAGGACAGGGGTTGATGGCTACACCTTC.

The chain's CDR3 is CASSPRDIGPPNEKLFF. The CDR3 DNA reads as TGTGCCAGCAGCCCCCGGGACATCGGACCCCCTAATGAAAAACTGTTTTTT. The rearrangement links TRBV4-2 to TRBJ1-4; TRBD1 is a possible D gene (6 bases). The CDR3 sequence is 17 residues long. Germline CDR1 LGHNA, CDR2 YNFKEQ. The V end was cut by 4 bases, the J end by 3 bases, with 18 bases between.

This CDR3 is CAISDLAGGVDTQYF. In DNA, the CDR3 is TGTGCCATCAGTGACCTAGCGGGGGGGGTGGATACGCAGTATTTT. The V and J genes are TRBV10-3 and TRBJ2-3; 12 positions match TRBD2. The CDR3 loop spans 15 amino acids. V lost 3 bases to trimming and J lost 6 bases; unmatched junction nucleotides: 4. Germline assignment: CDR1 ENHRY and CDR2 SYGVKD.

The V gene is TRBV5-4, the J gene TRBJ1-4; 8 bases are shared with TRBD1. V gave up 1 base and J gave up 7 bases; unmatched junction bases: 6. The length of the CDR3 is 15 residues. The germline V gene has CDR1 SGHNT and CDR2 YYREEE (reference sequence). CDR3: CASSLTGGKGEKLFF. The CDR3 nucleotides are TGTGCCAGCAGCTTGACAGGGGGAAAGGGTGAAAAACTGTTTTTT.

This chain's CDR3 is CASSPSQGNTEAFF. The CDR3 DNA follows: TGTGCCAGCAGCCCATCACAGGGAAACACTGAAGCTTTCTTT. The chain combines TRBV9 with TRBJ1-1; D might be TRBD1 (6 bases). V dropped 4 bases and J dropped 2 bases, with 12 bases sitting between them. The length of the CDR3 is 14 residues. In germline, CDR1 is SGDLS, CDR2 YYNGEE.

The chain joins TRBV27 to TRBJ2-7, with 11 bases matching TRBD2. CDR1 is MNHEY and CDR2 is SMNVEV in the germline V gene (reference sequence). V shed 2 bases and J 3 bases; nucleotides not matched to a gene: 6. The CDR3 is 16 residues long. CDR3 sequence: CASSLDGLAGDYEQYF. The DNA of the CDR3 is TGTGCCAGCAGTTTAGATGGACTAGCGGGCGACTACGAGCAGTACTTC.

V usage is TRBV7-2 and J usage is TRBJ2-3; 10 nucleotides match TRBD1. CDR3 size: 16 residues. V was clipped by 2 bases and J by 8 bases; unmatched bases: 10. Per germline, CDR1 SGHTA and CDR2 FQGNSA. Written as DNA, the CDR3 is TGTGCCAGCAGCTTACTGGCGGACAGGGGGATGGGTACGCAGTATTTT. Protein: CASSLLADRGMGTQYF.

The chain employs TRBV9 and TRBJ2-5; 9 nucleotides agree with TRBD1. V gave up 3 bases and J gave up 0 bases; unmatched junction bases: 6. This CDR3 has 16 amino acids. The germline gives CDR1 SGDLS, CDR2 YYNGEE. The CDR3: CASSAWTGEYQETQYF. In DNA form, the CDR3 reads TGTGCCAGCAGCGCATGGACAGGGGAATACCAAGAGACCCAGTACTTC.

This sequence joins TRBV19 and TRBJ2-2; 11 bases match TRBD2. The length of the CDR3 is 16 residues. Germline CDR1 LNHDA, CDR2 SQIVND (reference sequence). Losses at the gene ends were 4 bases for V and 1 base for J; bases not matched to a gene: 2. The CDR3 region has the DNA TGTGCCAGTAGTACCCTAGCGGGAGGGAACACCGGGGAGCTGTTTTTT. Translated: CASSTLAGGNTGELFF. The full variable domain, in which reference TRBV19 and TRBJ2-2 provide the parts outside the CDR3, is DGGITQSPKYLFRKEGQNVTLSCEQNLNHDAMYWYRQDPGQGLRLIYYSQIVNDFQKGDIAEGYSVSREKKESFPLTVTSAQKNPTAFYLCASSTLAGGNTGELFFGEGSRLTVL.

The CDR3 region has the DNA TGTGCCAGCAGCCAAGAGCTCGGGACAGCTTACGAGCAGTACTTC. As protein: CASSQELGTAYEQYF. The chain is built from TRBV14 and TRBJ2-7; 7 bases are shared with TRBD1. Trimming cost V 0 bases and J 4 bases; bases outside gene matches: 6. CDR3 length equals 15 residues. Germline V CDR1 and CDR2: SGHDN, FVKESK.

V gene TRBV5-1 combines with J gene TRBJ2-2, with no clear D. The germline V and J ends were trimmed by 7 bases and 0 bases, with 4 bases remaining between them. CDR3 length equals 12 residues. The germline CDR1 and CDR2 sequences are SGHRS and YFSETQ. The DNA for the CDR3 is TGCGCCAGCTTAGCGAACACCGGGGAGCTGTTTTTT. It encodes CASLANTGELFF.

The chain links TRBV5-8 to TRBJ2-5; TRBD1 agrees at 7 bases. The V segment lost 7 bases and the J segment 2 bases; nucleotides outside the gene matches: 8. CDR1 and CDR2 from the germline V gene are SGHTS and YDEGEE. CDR3 length: 14 amino acids. The CDR3 protein is CASPKGAGQETQYF. The CDR3 DNA follows: TGTGCCAGCCCCAAGGGGGCAGGACAAGAGACCCAGTACTTC.

This chain connects TRBV7-2 to TRBJ2-4; 9 bases fit TRBD2. J was trimmed by 0 bases and V by 4 bases; bases with no gene match: 4. Germline lookup yields CDR1 SGHTA and CDR2 FQGNSA. The CDR3 is 16 amino acids. The DNA of the CDR3 is TGTGCCAGCAGCTCCGAGCGGGGGGTAGCCAAAAACATTCAGTACTTC. As protein: CASSSERGVAKNIQYF. Filled out from reference TRBV7-2 and TRBJ2-4, the complete variable domain reads GAGVSQSPSNKVTEKGKDVELRCDPISGHTALYWYRQSLGQGLEFLIYFQGNSAPDKSGLPSDRFSAERTGGSVSTLTIQRTQQEDSAVYLCASSSERGVAKNIQYFGAGTRLSVL.

The rearrangement links TRBV5-1 to TRBJ2-1; tentatively, D is TRBD1 (5 bases). Germline CDR1 is SGHRS and CDR2 is YFSETQ. V lost 0 bases, J lost 5 bases, and 6 bases lay in between. The CDR3 has 13 amino acids. The DNA of the CDR3 is TGCGCCAGCAGCTTGGGGACAAACAATGAGCAGTTCTTC. It encodes CASSLGTNNEQFF.

The chain combines TRBV25-1 with TRBJ1-1; D is possibly TRBD1 (6 bases). The CDR3 consists of 14 residues. V lost 5 bases and J lost 1, with 11 bases in between. Germline-derived CDR1 and CDR2 are MGHDK and SYGVNS. The CDR3 loop reads CASSKQGTNTEAFF. Written as DNA, the CDR3 is TGTGCCAGCAGTAAACAGGGCACGAACACTGAAGCTTTCTTT.

The chain is built from TRBV10-3 and TRBJ1-1; 7 bases map to TRBD1. Germline V gene lookup returns CDR1 ENHRY and CDR2 SYGVKD. V lost 5 bases and J lost 7; bases outside the gene matches: 4. The length of the CDR3 is 12 residues. This chain's CDR3 is CAISPGQDEAFF. CDR3 in DNA: TGTGCCATCAGTCCTGGACAGGATGAAGCTTTCTTT.

This chain uses TRBV19 with TRBJ2-7, with 7 bases aligning to TRBD1. V dropped 6 bases and J dropped 2; count of bases not matched to a gene: 7. Germline-derived CDR1 and CDR2 are LNHDA and SQIVND (reference sequence). The CDR3 runs 14 residues. Here the CDR3 DNA reads TGTGCCAGTAGCGCCGGACAGGTAACCTACGAGCAGTACTTC. It specifies CASSAGQVTYEQYF.

The rearrangement uses TRBV19 and TRBJ1-1, with 7 bases aligning to TRBD1. There are 16 residues in the CDR3. V trimming: 5 bases; J trimming: 1 base; junction bases outside the gene matches: 10. Germline CDR1 and CDR2: LNHDA and SQIVND (reference sequence). CDR3 loop: CASSVLSGQTNTEAFF. The CDR3, as DNA: TGTGCCAGTAGTGTGTTATCGGGACAGACGAACACTGAAGCTTTCTTT.

The chain is built from TRBV4-3 and TRBJ2-3; 10 bases agree with TRBD2. CDR3 length: 15 residues. V gave up 3 bases and J gave up 6 bases; unmatched junction bases: 6. Per the germline V gene, CDR1 is LGHNA and CDR2 is YSLEER. Written as DNA, the CDR3 is TGCGCCAGCAGCCATGGACTAGCGGTAGGGGATACGCAGTATTTT. This sequence encodes CASSHGLAVGDTQYF.